This T cell receptor beta chain was found in a study of OX40 agonist ivuxolimab in advanced cancers. Regarding the research as a whole: Ivuxolimab, which targeted the costimulatory receptor OX40 (CD134), was an agonistic, fully human IgG2 monoclonal antibody. Of the roughly 51 patients in dose escalation, about 20 had hepatocellular carcinoma, some 15 had melanoma, 9 had renal cell carcinoma and 9 had head and neck cancer. Prior anti-PD-1, anti-PD-L1 or anti-CTLA-4 therapy was permitted, and 40% of dose-escalation patients had received checkpoint inhibitors. Partial responses occurred in three dose-escalation patients: two with cutaneous melanoma and one with hepatocellular carcinoma. The paper describes the monotherapy dose-escalation part (N ≈ 52 patients) of the phase I trial of ivuxolimab. Peripheral TCRbeta sequencing aimed to test whether ivuxolimab altered TCR sequence diversity and caused clonal T-cell expansion. A male proportion of almost 85% and a mean age of 60 years, ranging from 23 to 79, were recorded for the dose-escalation cohort. Intravenous ivuxolimab was administered to patients every 2 weeks at six dose levels: 0.01, 0.1, 0.3, 1.5, 3 and 10 mg/kg.

Patients with a history of autoimmune disease or receiving systemic immunosuppression were excluded from the trial. Peripheral blood for TCR sequencing was collected from all dose cohorts at baseline, on cycle 4 day 1, and on cycle 7 day 1. Samples came from an open-label, multicenter, first-in-human phase I dose-escalation trial of ivuxolimab. Adults with locally advanced or metastatic melanoma, renal cell carcinoma, hepatocellular carcinoma or head and neck squamous cell carcinoma were enrolled in the trial. Before TCR sequencing, CD4+ T cells and CD8+ T cells from peripheral blood were sorted into separate populations. Study-wide conclusions, independent of this receptor: The antigen specificity of the peripheral T cells that underwent clonal expansion was not determined. On average, CD8+ T cells showed more expanded clones than CD4+ T cells after ivuxolimab. At doses of 0.1 to 3.0 mg/kg, clonal expansion of both CD4+ and CD8+ T cells in blood was seen between baseline and week 6. In partial responders in the 0.1-3.0 mg/kg groups, normalized peripheral clonal expansion was found to be among the lowest, especially among CD8+ T cells. Low levels of normalized T-cell clonal expansion were also shown by some nonresponding patients.

Points on this clone: It has no known antigen specificity. It has no much larger one-base neighbor in the sample; base qualities were not kept.

Genomic DNA was extracted from sorted cells for sequencing of the TCRbeta CDR3 region. The immunoSEQ Assay was used to sequence the TCRbeta CDR3 regions. As stored in TCRdb, this immuneACCESS dataset retains in-frame rearrangements with V and J assigned. A fraction of the clones does not appear; measured against another copy, unresolved V genes explain less than half of the discrepancy, and the remainder lacks a known reason. The sample yields tens of thousands of clones; around nine tenths were counted once. The ten top clones hold 1.5% to 2% of the sample. The CDR3 sequence holds 15 residues, the cysteine and phenylalanine included. Here the CDR3 DNA is all that survives: 45 bases in frame from base 1. V loses 4 bases at its end and J loses 5 bases; junction bases beyond the gene matches: 7. CDR1 and CDR2, per the germline V gene, are SGHTA and FQGNSA.

This clonotype was sampled from an adult with an advanced solid tumor such as melanoma, head and neck, liver or kidney cancer. The V gene is TRBV7-2 and the J gene is TRBJ2-1; TRBD2 agrees with 8 junctional bases. Sequences were derived from CD4+ or CD8+ T cells sorted from blood, sampled in a trial of the OX40 agonist ivuxolimab. The DNA reads TGTGCCAGCAGCTGGTCCGGACTAGCAGACAATGAGCAGTTCTTC. Its protein product is CASSWSGLADNEQFF.